This entry is about one T cell receptor (beta chain). Its antigen is not known. This sample is drawn from a study of cytomegalovirus exposure and HLA in healthy donors. Study results and caveats: A later analysis appeared to link common viral pathogens to several of the most significant clusters. For TCR beta chains, V- and J-gene trimming was later linked to a missense DCLRE1C variant. According to a later analysis, donors in an Asian-associated ancestry cluster reportedly had fewer N-insertions than the approximately 670-donor mean.

The PCR contained 60 Vbeta and 13 Jbeta primers. Repertoires were generated with immunoSEQ multiplex PCR, while TCRdb's copy carries only in-frame clones and drops some. This table has roughly 110,000 clones, roughly 80% appearing once. The TCR was taken from a man aged 25 to 40 in good health and CMV-seronegative. Input material: PBMCs.

The CDR3 region is CASSGDKSSYNEQFF. The CDR3 bases are TGTGCCAGCAGCGGTGACAAAAGCTCCTACAATGAGCAGTTCTTC. The chain uses TRBV9 and TRBJ2-1, with no clear D. Per germline, CDR1 SGDLS and CDR2 YYNGEE. The CDR3 loop spans 15 amino acids. V was cut by 3 bases and J by 0 bases, with 10 bases left in between. The full variable domain, rest sourced from reference TRBV9 and TRBJ2-1, is DSGVTQTPKHLITATGQRVTLRCSPRSGDLSVYWYQQSLDQGLQFLIQYYNGEERAKGNILERFSAQQFPDLHSELNLSSLELGDSALYFCASSGDKSSYNEQFFGPGTRLTVL.